In its sample, the clone carrying this T cell receptor beta chain was seen many times. One entry per CDR3 protein, called by TCRdb with MiXCR from the PCR reads. The sample records about 320,000 distinct CDR3 sequences, over 20% being singletons. These data belong to a study of molecular identifiers for immune sequencing clone quantification. Germline CDR1 SNHLY, CDR2 FYNNEI. Trimming cost V 1 base and J 2 bases, with 14 bases left between them. The length of the CDR3 is 16 residues. Libraries of naive CD8 cells were prepared from approximately 20,000 to 1,000,000 sorted cells using 10%, 30% or 50% RNA. Naive CD8 T cells were sorted as CD8+CD4-CCR7+CD45RA+.

The receptor was derived from a human donor in good health. Some libraries in this study had Jurkat cell RNA spiked in. The chain has TRBV2 and TRBJ2-5, with a weak D call TRBD2 (5 bases). Material: naive CD8+ T cells from blood, with Jurkat cell RNA spiked in. Subset given: FACS-sorted CD8+CD4-CCR7+CD45RA+ naive T cells. CDR3 sequence (DNA): TGTGCCAGCAGTGAAGAGGTAGCGAGATTTCAAGAGACCCAGTACTTC. Amino acids: CASSEEVARFQETQYF.